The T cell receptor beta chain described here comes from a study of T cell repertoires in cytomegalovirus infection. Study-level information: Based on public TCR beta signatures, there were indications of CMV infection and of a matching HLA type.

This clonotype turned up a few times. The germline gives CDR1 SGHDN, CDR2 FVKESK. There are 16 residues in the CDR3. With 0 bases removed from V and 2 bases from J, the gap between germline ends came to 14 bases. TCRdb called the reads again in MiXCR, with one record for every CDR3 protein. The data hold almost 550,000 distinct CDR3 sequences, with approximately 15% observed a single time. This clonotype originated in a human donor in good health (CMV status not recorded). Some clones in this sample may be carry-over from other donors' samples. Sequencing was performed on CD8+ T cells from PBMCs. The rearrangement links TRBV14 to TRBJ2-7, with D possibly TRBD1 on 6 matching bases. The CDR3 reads CASSQETGRSTYEQYF. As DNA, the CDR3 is TGTGCCAGCAGCCAAGAGACAGGACGGTCGACCTACGAGCAGTACTTC.